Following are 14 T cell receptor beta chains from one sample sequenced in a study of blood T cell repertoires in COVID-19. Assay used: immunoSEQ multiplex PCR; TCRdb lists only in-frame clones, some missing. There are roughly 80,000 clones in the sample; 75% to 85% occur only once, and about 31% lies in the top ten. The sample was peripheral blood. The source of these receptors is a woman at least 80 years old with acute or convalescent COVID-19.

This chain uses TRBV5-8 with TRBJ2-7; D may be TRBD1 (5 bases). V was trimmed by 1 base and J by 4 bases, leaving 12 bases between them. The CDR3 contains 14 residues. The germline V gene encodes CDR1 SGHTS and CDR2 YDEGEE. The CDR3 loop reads CASSLRRRVYEQYF. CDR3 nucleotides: TGTGCCAGCAGCTTGCGGCGCAGGGTATACGAGCAGTACTTC.

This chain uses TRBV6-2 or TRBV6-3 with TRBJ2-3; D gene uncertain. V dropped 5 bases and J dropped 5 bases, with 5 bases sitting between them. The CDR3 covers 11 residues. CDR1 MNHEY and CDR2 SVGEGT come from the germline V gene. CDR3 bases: TGTGCCAGCAGTCTAGGAGATACGCAGTATTTT. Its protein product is CASSLGDTQYF.

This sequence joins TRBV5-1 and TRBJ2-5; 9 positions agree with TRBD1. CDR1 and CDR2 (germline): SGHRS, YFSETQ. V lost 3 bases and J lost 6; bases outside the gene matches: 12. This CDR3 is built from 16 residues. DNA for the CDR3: TGCGCCAGCAGCTCCGGTGAGGGGACAGGGACACAGACCCAGTACTTC. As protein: CASSSGEGTGTQTQYF.

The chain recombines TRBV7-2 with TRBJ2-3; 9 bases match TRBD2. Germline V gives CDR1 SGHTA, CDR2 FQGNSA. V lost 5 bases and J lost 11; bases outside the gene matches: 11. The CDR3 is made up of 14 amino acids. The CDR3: CASSQLAGRLGQYF. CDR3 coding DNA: TGTGCCAGCAGCCAACTAGCGGGTCGACTGGGGCAGTATTTT.

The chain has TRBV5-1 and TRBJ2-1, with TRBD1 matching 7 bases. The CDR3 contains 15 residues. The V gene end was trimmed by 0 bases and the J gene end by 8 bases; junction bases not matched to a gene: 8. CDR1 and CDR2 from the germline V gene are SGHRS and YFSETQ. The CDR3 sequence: CASSLAAQGTDEQFF. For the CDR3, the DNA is TGCGCCAGCAGCTTGGCAGCGCAGGGGACAGATGAGCAGTTCTTC.

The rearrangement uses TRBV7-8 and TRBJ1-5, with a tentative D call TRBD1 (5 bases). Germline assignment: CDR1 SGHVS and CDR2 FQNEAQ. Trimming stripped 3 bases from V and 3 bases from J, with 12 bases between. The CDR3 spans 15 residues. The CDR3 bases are TGTGCCAGCAGCTTCCGCAGGGTCGACAATCAGCCCCAGCATTTT. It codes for CASSFRRVDNQPQHF.

CDR3 loop: CASSPPGRGGYNEQFF. CDR3 sequence (DNA): TGTGCCAGCAGCCCTCCTGGGCGGGGAGGCTACAATGAGCAGTTCTTC. The rearrangement links TRBV7-2 to TRBJ2-1, with D maybe TRBD2 (6 bases). CDR1 is SGHTA, CDR2 FQGNSA, per germline. This CDR3 has 16 residues. The V end was cut by 5 bases, the J end by 3 bases, with 17 bases between.

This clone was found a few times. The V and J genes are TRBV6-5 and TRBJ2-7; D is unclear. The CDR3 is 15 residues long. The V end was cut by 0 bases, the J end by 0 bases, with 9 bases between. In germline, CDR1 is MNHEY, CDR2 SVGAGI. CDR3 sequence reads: CASSYSIAGSYEQYF. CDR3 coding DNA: TGTGCCAGCAGTTACTCGATTGCAGGCTCCTACGAGCAGTACTTC.

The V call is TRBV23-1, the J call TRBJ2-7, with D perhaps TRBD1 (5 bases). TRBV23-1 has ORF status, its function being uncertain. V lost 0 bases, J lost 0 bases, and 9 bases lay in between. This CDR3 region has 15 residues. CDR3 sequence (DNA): TGCGCCAGCAGTCAATCGGACACCTTCTCCTACGAGCAGTACTTC. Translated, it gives CASSQSDTFSYEQYF.

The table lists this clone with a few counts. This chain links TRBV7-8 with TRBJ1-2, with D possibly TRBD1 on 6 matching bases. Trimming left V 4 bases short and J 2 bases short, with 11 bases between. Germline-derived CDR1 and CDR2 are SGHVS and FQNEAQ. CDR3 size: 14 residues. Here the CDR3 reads CASSSARGNYGYTF. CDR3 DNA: TGTGCCAGCAGCTCAGCGAGGGGGAACTATGGCTACACCTTC.

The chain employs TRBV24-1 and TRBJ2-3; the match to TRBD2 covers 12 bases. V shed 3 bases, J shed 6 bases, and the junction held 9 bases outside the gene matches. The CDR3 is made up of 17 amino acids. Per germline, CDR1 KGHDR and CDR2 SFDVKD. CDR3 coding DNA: TGTGCCACCAGTGATCCCCTAGGGCTAGCGGGAGGGGATACGCAGTATTTT. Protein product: CATSDPLGLAGGDTQYF.

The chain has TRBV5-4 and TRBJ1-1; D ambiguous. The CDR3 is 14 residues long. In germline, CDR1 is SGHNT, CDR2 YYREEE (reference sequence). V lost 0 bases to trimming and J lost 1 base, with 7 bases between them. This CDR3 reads CASSLDRTNTEAFF. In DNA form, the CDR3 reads TGTGCCAGCAGCTTGGACAGAACGAACACTGAAGCTTTCTTT.

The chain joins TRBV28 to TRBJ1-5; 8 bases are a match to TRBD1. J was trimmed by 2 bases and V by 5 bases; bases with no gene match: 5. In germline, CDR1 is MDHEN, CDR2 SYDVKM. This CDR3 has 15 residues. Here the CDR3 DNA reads TGTGCCAGCAGTATCTCGGACAGGGGCAATCAGCCCCAGCATTTT. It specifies CASSISDRGNQPQHF.

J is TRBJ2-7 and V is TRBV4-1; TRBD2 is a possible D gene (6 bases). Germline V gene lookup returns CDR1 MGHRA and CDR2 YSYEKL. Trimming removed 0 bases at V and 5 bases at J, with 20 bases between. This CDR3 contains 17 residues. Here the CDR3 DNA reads TGCGCCAGCAGCCAAGATCTTTCGGGGACTTCCCGAGACGAGCAGTACTTC. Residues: CASSQDLSGTSRDEQYF.